This T cell receptor beta chain was recovered during a study of T cell responses to AZD1222 COVID-19 vaccine. CDR3 size: 13 residues. With 5 bases removed from V and 4 bases from J, the gap between germline ends came to 11 bases. Germline V gene data show CDR1 as SGHTA and CDR2 as FQGNSA. Repertoires were generated with immunoSEQ multiplex PCR, while TCRdb's copy carries only in-frame clones and drops some. The table has some 64,000 clones, over 75% seen once. The chain couples TRBV7-2 to TRBJ2-5; no firm D call. This TCR derives from an adult in good health. This sample comprised peripheral blood, obtained on day 0 of AZD1222 vaccination. The DNA for the CDR3 is TGTGCCAGCAGCCAAGGGCTCGGAGAGACCCAGTACTTC. It encodes CASSQGLGETQYF.